One TCR beta chain is described in this entry. What it binds is unknown. The CDR3 loop spans 12 amino acids. With 0 bases removed from V and 6 bases from J, the gap between germline ends came to 5 bases. Germline V CDR1 and CDR2: LNHNV, YYDKDF (reference sequence). This table comes from immunoSEQ multiplex PCR, and its TCRdb copy is limited to in-frame clones, with some not included. The sample holds about 67,000 clones, about 88% seen once. This entry belongs to a study of a mutant IDH1 vaccine in newly diagnosed glioma. Specified time point: week 11, during vaccination. Every single dose of the vaccine, 300 ug of mutant IDH1 20-mer peptide, came with topical imiquimod.

The sequenced sample was PBMCs, obtained from a glioma patient whose treatment included an IDH1 peptide vaccine. The clonotype originates from a man aged 35-49 years with glioma. The chain employs TRBV15 and TRBJ1-2; D ambiguous. The CDR3 loop reads CATSRDVDGYTF. The CDR3 DNA sequence: TGTGCCACCAGCAGAGATGTAGATGGCTACACCTTC.